Below are 22 T cell receptor beta chains sequenced from a single sample in a study of shared clonotypes between healthy human individuals (TCRdb year 2020). The library relied on the immunoSEQ multiplex PCR assay. TCRdb provides this immuneACCESS table in a form limited to in-frame rearrangements. Some clones are lacking; in checked studies, under half of them reflect an unresolved V gene, and why the rest are absent is not known. The sample table contains roughly 500,000 clones; only one count was recorded for roughly 95% of them. The ten biggest clones cover 0.064% of the sample. The sample comprised naive CD4+ T cells sorted from blood. The meaning of the sample's cell subset or site label: CD45RA+ positively selected. These receptors were taken from a woman in her thirties in good health.

The chain has TRBV4-2 and TRBJ2-3; tentative D call: TRBD2 (5 bases). Germline V gene data show CDR1 as LGHNA and CDR2 as YNFKEQ. Trimming removed 0 bases at V and 6 bases at J, with 13 bases between. The CDR3 sequence is 15 residues long. The CDR3 nucleotides are TGTGCCAGCAGCCAAGACGATCCGGGAACGGATACGCAGTATTTT. Protein sequence: CASSQDDPGTDTQYF.

The sample holds one count of this clone. V gene TRBV6-1 combines with J gene TRBJ1-2; no clear D gene. V lost 1 base, J lost 0 bases, and 6 bases lay in between. The CDR3 consists of 14 residues. Germline CDR1 and CDR2: MNHNS and SASEGT. CDR3 in amino acids: CASSEGVSNYGYTF. The DNA for the CDR3 is TGTGCCAGCAGTGAAGGGGTCTCTAACTATGGCTACACCTTC.

V and J are TRBV9 and TRBJ2-1, with 9 bases aligning to TRBD2. V shed 0 bases and J 9 bases; nucleotides not matched to a gene: 7. Germline CDR1 is SGDLS and CDR2 is YYNGEE. This CDR3 has 15 amino acids. The CDR3 DNA reads as TGTGCCAGCAGCGTAGGGGCGGGAGGGCCATCTGAGCAGTTCTTC. The encoded protein is CASSVGAGGPSEQFF.

The chain links TRBV5-4 to TRBJ1-2; 8 positions match TRBD1. The germline V gene encodes CDR1 SGHNT and CDR2 YYREEE (reference sequence). V lost 5 bases, J lost 4 bases, and 10 bases stayed unmatched. The CDR3 is 15 residues long. The CDR3 loop reads CASRLIDRGGYGYTF. The DNA for the CDR3 is TGTGCCAGCAGGCTGATAGACAGGGGTGGCTATGGCTACACCTTC.

About this clone: Other DNA sequences in the sample encode the same CDR3. The chain joins TRBV29-1 to TRBJ1-1; D is perhaps TRBD1 (6 bases). In germline, CDR1 is SQVTM, CDR2 ANQGSEA. V was shortened by 4 bases and J by 0 bases, with 6 bases between the two germline ends. The CDR3 length is 12 residues. In nucleotides, the CDR3 is TGCAGCGTTGGACAGGTGAACACTGAAGCTTTCTTT. Residues: CSVGQVNTEAFF.

J is TRBJ1-2 and V is TRBV28; 8 bases match TRBD1. The germline CDR1 and CDR2 sequences are MDHEN and SYDVKM. The CDR3 consists of 15 residues. The V gene end was trimmed by 10 bases and the J gene end by 3 bases; junction bases not matched to a gene: 13. The CDR3 region has the DNA TGTGCCACCTTCAGAACCGGGACAGGCCACTATGGCTACACCTTC. Its protein is CATFRTGTGHYGYTF.

This sequence joins TRBV6-4 and TRBJ2-1; 7 bases fit TRBD1. This CDR3 comprises 13 residues. CDR1 is MRHNA, CDR2 SNTAGT, per germline. V shed 8 bases and J 4 bases; nucleotides not matched to a gene: 5. The DNA for the CDR3 is TGTGCCAGCCTCCAGGACAGGTACAATGAGCAGTTCTTC. This encodes CASLQDRYNEQFF.

The rearrangement uses TRBV28 and TRBJ1-2, with 9 bases identical to TRBD1. Losses at the gene ends were 4 bases for V and 6 bases for J; bases not matched to a gene: 9. The CDR3 has 15 amino acids. Germline V CDR1 and CDR2: MDHEN, SYDVKM. CDR3 nucleotides: TGTGCCAGCAGTTCGACGGGGACAGGGTTTAATGGCTACACCTTC. This gives the protein CASSSTGTGFNGYTF.

The V and J genes are TRBV2 and TRBJ2-1; TRBD2 matches 9 bases. Losses at the gene ends were 8 bases for V and 6 bases for J; bases not matched to a gene: 8. This CDR3 is 14 amino acids long. The germline CDR1 and CDR2 sequences are SNHLY and FYNNEI. CDR3 residues: CASLAGELGNEQFF. The CDR3 DNA reads TGTGCCAGCTTAGCGGGAGAACTAGGCAATGAGCAGTTCTTC.

The chain uses TRBV7-9 and TRBJ2-6; 11 bases are shared with TRBD1. V gave up 5 bases and J gave up 4 bases; unmatched junction bases: 13. The CDR3 totals 19 residues. CDR1 is SEHNR, CDR2 FQNEAQ, per germline (reference sequence). The CDR3 protein is CASSETGTGGALGANVLTF. The CDR3 DNA reads as TGTGCCAGCAGCGAGACCGGGACAGGGGGTGCATTAGGGGCCAACGTCCTGACTTTC.

In its sample, this clone was seen once. CDR3 nucleotides: TGCGCCAGCAGCATGCGGACTAGCGGGGTCCCGGAGCAGTACTTC. This gives the protein CASSMRTSGVPEQYF. The chain joins TRBV5-1 to TRBJ2-7; 12 positions match TRBD2. Looked up from germline, CDR1 is SGHRS and CDR2 is YFSETQ. V gave up 4 bases and J gave up 7 bases; unmatched junction bases: 9. The CDR3 has 15 amino acids.

This chain connects TRBV5-4 to TRBJ2-1; possible D gene TRBD1, 5 bases. Trimming removed 3 bases from V and 2 bases from J, with 12 bases in between. From germline, CDR1 is SGHNT and CDR2 YYREEE (reference sequence). The CDR3 loop spans 15 amino acids. CDR3 loop: CASSSQGSTYNEQFF. CDR3 DNA sequence: TGTGCCAGCAGCTCCCAGGGTAGCACCTACAATGAGCAGTTCTTC.

To note about this clone: This sample also contains other DNA sequences that code for the same CDR3. The chain recombines TRBV4-1 with TRBJ1-2; D call uncertain. Germline CDR1 MGHRA, CDR2 YSYEKL. Trimming took 0 bases from V and 4 from J, leaving 3 bases between them. This CDR3 has 12 amino acids. In DNA, the CDR3 is TGCGCCAGCAGCCAAGACGGCTATGGCTACACCTTC. This codes for CASSQDGYGYTF.

The chain has TRBV7-9 and TRBJ2-5; TRBD1 agrees at 11 bases. Germline V lookup: CDR1 SEHNR, CDR2 FQNEAQ (reference sequence). The CDR3 is made up of 19 amino acids. V shed 4 bases, J shed 3 bases, and the junction held 16 bases outside the gene matches. The CDR3 sequence: CASSSRTGGKAMVKETQYF. In DNA form, the CDR3 reads TGTGCCAGCAGCTCAAGGACAGGGGGCAAGGCTATGGTTAAAGAGACCCAGTACTTC. The variable domain in full, completed from reference TRBV7-9 and TRBJ2-5, reads DTGVSQNPRHKITKRGQNVTFRCDPISEHNRLYWYRQTLGQGPEFLTYFQNEAQLEKSRLLSDRFSAERPKGSFSTLEIQRTEQGDSAMYLCASSSRTGGKAMVKETQYFGPGTRLLVL.

V and J are TRBV19 and TRBJ2-7; 9 nucleotides agree with TRBD2. CDR3 size: 15 residues. From germline, CDR1 is LNHDA and CDR2 SQIVND (reference sequence). Losses at the gene ends were 6 bases for V and 2 bases for J; bases not matched to a gene: 8. CDR3 DNA sequence: TGTGCCAGTAGGCCCGCGGGGGGGACAACCTACGAGCAGTACTTC. Translating gives CASRPAGGTTYEQYF.

The gene calls are TRBV14 and TRBJ1-3; D is undetermined. This CDR3 is built from 17 residues. V was clipped by 0 bases and J by 0 bases, with 12 bases between them. Germline CDR1 SGHDN, CDR2 FVKESK. The CDR3 reads CASSQDLGQVSGNTIYF. CDR3 nucleotides: TGTGCCAGCAGCCAAGATCTTGGCCAGGTCTCTGGAAACACCATATATTTT. Full variable domain (missing parts from reference TRBV14 and TRBJ1-3): EAGVTQFPSHSVIEKGQTVTLRCDPISGHDNLYWYRRVMGKEIKFLLHFVKESKQDESGMPNNRFLAERTGGTYSTLKVQPAELEDSGVYFCASSQDLGQVSGNTIYFGEGSWLTVV.

This chain uses TRBV7-2 with TRBJ2-2; perhaps TRBD2 as D (5 bases). Trimming removed 4 bases from V and 0 bases from J, with 12 bases in between. This CDR3 is 16 amino acids long. Germline CDR1 is SGHTA and CDR2 is FQGNSA. The CDR3 region has the DNA TGTGCCAGCAGCTACCTCAGAGGGACGAACACCGGGGAGCTGTTTTTT. Its translation is CASSYLRGTNTGELFF.

The genes are TRBV27 and TRBJ1-5; D is unclear. The CDR3 covers 13 residues. Deletions cut 4 bases from V and 0 bases from J, with 4 bases between. Germline lookup yields CDR1 MNHEY and CDR2 SMNVEV (reference sequence). CDR3 in DNA: TGTGCCAGCAGTTGGGATAGCAATCAGCCCCAGCATTTT. Translating gives CASSWDSNQPQHF.

V and J are TRBV5-5 and TRBJ2-7; no firm D call. Trimming took off 1 base at V and 2 bases at J, with 7 bases between the two ends. Germline CDR1 SGHKS, CDR2 YYEKEE (reference sequence). This CDR3 spans 13 amino acids. The CDR3 is CASSLLQTYEQYF. DNA of the CDR3: TGTGCCAGCAGCTTGCTCCAAACCTACGAGCAGTACTTC.

This chain connects TRBV19 to TRBJ2-2; 7 bases map to TRBD1. CDR1 is LNHDA and CDR2 is SQIVND in the germline V gene (reference sequence). This CDR3 has 15 residues. The V segment lost 11 bases and the J segment 0 bases; nucleotides outside the gene matches: 9. Written as DNA, the CDR3 is TGTGCCTGCAAACAGGGGACCCCGAACACCGGGGAGCTGTTTTTT. Residues: CACKQGTPNTGELFF.

The gene calls are TRBV29-1 and TRBJ2-7; D may be TRBD1 (5 bases). Trimming removed 6 bases from V and 1 base from J, with 16 bases in between. There are 14 residues in the CDR3. Looked up from germline, CDR1 is SQVTM and CDR2 is ANQGSEA. The CDR3 reads CSVATVSDSYEQYF. The CDR3, as DNA: TGCAGCGTAGCGACAGTAAGCGATTCCTACGAGCAGTACTTC.

V is TRBV11-2 and J is TRBJ1-5, with a possible D match to TRBD1 (6 bases). Germline lookup yields CDR1 SGHAT and CDR2 FQNNGV. The CDR3 extends over 16 amino acids. V lost 0 bases, J lost 7 bases, and 16 bases lay in between. CDR3 in DNA: TGTGCCAGCAGCTTAGATCTGGGGGCGAATAGACAGCCCCAGCATTTT. This gives the protein CASSLDLGANRQPQHF.